One and the same sample provided the 14 T cell receptor beta chains below, sequenced in a study of patients and donors after allogeneic stem cell transplantation. TCRdb reanalysed the RT-PCR reads using MiXCR and keeps one entry per CDR3 protein. The sample records fewer than 200,000 distinct CDR3 sequences, roughly 30% being singletons. The sample taken for sequencing was blood, either unsorted or a sorted T cell fraction (not recorded which). The receptors were gathered from a human donor who was either an allogeneic HSCT recipient or a stem cell or donor lymphocyte infusion donor (not recorded which). It is not recorded whose cells these are; they may come from a transplant donor.

This clonotype occurred a few times. The chain links TRBV20-1 to TRBJ1-5; D is uncertain. The CDR3 length is 15 residues. Trimming took off 1 base at V and 1 base at J, with 11 bases between the two ends. Germline CDR1 and CDR2: DFQATT and SNEGSKA (reference sequence). The CDR3 region is CSARGGGPSNQPQHF. In nucleotides, the CDR3 is TGCAGTGCTAGAGGTGGCGGACCCAGCAATCAGCCCCAGCATTTT.

This chain connects TRBV5-1 to TRBJ2-5; possibly TRBD1 for D (5 bases). V was shortened by 5 bases and J by 2 bases, with 7 bases between the two germline ends. The germline V gene has CDR1 SGHRS and CDR2 YFSETQ. There are 12 residues in the CDR3. The CDR3 region has the DNA TGCGCCAGCAGGACAGCTCAAGAGACCCAGTACTTC. It translates to CASRTAQETQYF.

This clonotype was counted between two and nine times. This chain joins TRBV20-1 and TRBJ1-4; 7 nucleotides match TRBD1. CDR1 is DFQATT, CDR2 SNEGSKA, per germline (reference sequence). There are 16 residues in the CDR3. V was pared by 0 bases and J by 3 bases, with 7 bases of the junction left unmatched. In DNA form, the CDR3 reads TGCAGTGCTAGAGATCGGGACAGATGGGCTAATGAAAAACTGTTTTTT. Translated: CSARDRDRWANEKLFF.

The CDR3 DNA is TGTGCTAGTGGGCCAGAGGTTCCTGAAGCTTTCTTT. Translating gives CASGPEVPEAFF. The J gene is TRBJ1-1, the V gene TRBV12-5, with unresolved D. Per the germline V gene, CDR1 is LGHNT and CDR2 is FRNRAP. V shed 6 bases and J shed 6 bases, with 11 bases lying between them. The CDR3 is 12 residues long.

This clonotype came up a few times. J is TRBJ2-3 and V is TRBV20-1; possible D gene TRBD2, 6 bases. V was pared by 2 bases and J by 2 bases, with 17 bases between. This CDR3 comprises 16 residues. Germline V gene lookup returns CDR1 DFQATT and CDR2 SNEGSKA (reference sequence). This CDR3 is CSARNELADITDTQYF. As DNA, the CDR3 is TGCAGTGCTAGAAATGAGTTAGCGGACATCACAGATACGCAGTATTTT.

The J gene is TRBJ1-2, the V gene TRBV30, with 9 bases aligning to TRBD1. Germline loops: CDR1 GTSNPN, CDR2 SVGIG (reference sequence). V was pared by 5 bases and J by 8 bases, with 6 bases of the junction left unmatched. This CDR3 has 12 amino acids. The CDR3 here is CAWGRTGGGYTF. The DNA for the CDR3 is TGTGCCTGGGGCCGCACAGGGGGCGGCTACACCTTC. Using reference TRBV30 and TRBJ1-2 for the parts outside the CDR3, the full variable domain is SQTIHQWPATLVQPVGSPLSLECTVEGTSNPNLYWYRQAAGRGLQLLFYSVGIGQISSEVPQNLSASRPQDRQFILSSKKLLLSDSGFYLCAWGRTGGGYTFGSGTRLTVV.

This clonotype showed up just a few times. This chain uses TRBV12-3 or TRBV12-4 with TRBJ2-3, with TRBD2 identical over 8 bases. The junction had 10 bases not matched to a gene; V was cut back by 10 bases and J by 1 base. The CDR3 is made up of 15 amino acids. CDR3 protein: CATSGETSGTDTQYF. Here the CDR3 DNA reads TGTGCCACCAGCGGAGAGACTAGCGGCACAGATACGCAGTATTTT.

This clonotype came up a few times. This chain connects TRBV6-2 or TRBV6-3 to TRBJ2-5; 10 bases map to TRBD2. CDR1 is MNHEY and CDR2 is SVGEGT in the germline V gene. This CDR3 has 14 amino acids. Germline trimming cut 6 bases from V and 3 bases from J; bases unmatched to any gene: 4. The CDR3 DNA sequence: TGTGCCAGCAGAACCGGGACTAGCGAAGAGACCCAGTACTTC. It translates to CASRTGTSEETQYF.

This clonotype was picked up a small number of times. V is TRBV12-3 or TRBV12-4 and J is TRBJ2-1, with a possible D match to TRBD2 (6 bases). This CDR3 has 16 amino acids. Trimming removed 4 bases from V and 3 bases from J, with 16 bases in between. The CDR3 loop reads CASSSRTGSVYNEQFF. In DNA form, the CDR3 reads TGTGCCAGCAGTTCTAGAACCGGGAGTGTCTACAATGAGCAGTTCTTC.

This clonotype was seen a handful of times. This sequence joins TRBV7-9 and TRBJ2-2, with 14 bases lining up with TRBD2. The CDR3 is 16 amino acids. The germline V gene has CDR1 SEHNR and CDR2 FQNEAQ (reference sequence). The trim removed 4 bases at V and 7 bases at J, leaving 5 bases unmatched. This CDR3 is CASSWGLAGVDGELFF. The CDR3 DNA reads TGTGCCAGCAGCTGGGGACTAGCGGGAGTCGACGGGGAGCTGTTTTTT.

This clonotype was observed a handful of times. The chain recombines TRBV5-5 with TRBJ2-1; 12 bases match TRBD2. The CDR3 is 16 amino acids. The germline gives CDR1 SGHKS, CDR2 YYEKEE (reference sequence). The V gene end was trimmed by 4 bases and the J gene end by 7 bases; junction bases not matched to a gene: 9. The CDR3 spells CASSKLLAGGLNEQFF. The CDR3 DNA reads TGTGCCAGCAGCAAACTACTAGCGGGAGGTTTAAATGAGCAGTTCTTC.

The CDR3, as DNA: TGCAGTGCTAGAGGGAGGGGACTAGGTTTTGCAGATACGCAGTATTTT. It yields the protein CSARGRGLGFADTQYF. V and J are TRBV20-1 and TRBJ2-3; 8 bases are a match to TRBD2. Germline loops: CDR1 DFQATT, CDR2 SNEGSKA (reference sequence). Trimming removed 1 base from V and 4 bases from J; junction bases left unmatched: 10. The CDR3 extends over 16 amino acids.

This clonotype was detected only a few times. This chain uses TRBV20-1 with TRBJ2-7, with D uncertain. The CDR3 is 13 residues long. V lost 1 base, J lost 0 bases, and 7 bases lay in between. Germline lookup yields CDR1 DFQATT and CDR2 SNEGSKA (reference sequence). CDR3 loop: CSARGASSYEQYF. CDR3 DNA sequence: TGCAGTGCTAGAGGAGCTAGCTCCTACGAGCAGTACTTC.

CDR3 nucleotides: TGCAGTGCTGGACCGGGACTAGAACCCTACGAGCAGTACTTC. Amino acid sequence: CSAGPGLEPYEQYF. V is TRBV20-1 and J is TRBJ2-7; 8 nucleotides line up with TRBD2. Trimming removed 5 bases from V and 2 bases from J; junction bases left unmatched: 8. The CDR3 extends over 14 amino acids. CDR1 DFQATT and CDR2 SNEGSKA come from the germline V gene (reference sequence).